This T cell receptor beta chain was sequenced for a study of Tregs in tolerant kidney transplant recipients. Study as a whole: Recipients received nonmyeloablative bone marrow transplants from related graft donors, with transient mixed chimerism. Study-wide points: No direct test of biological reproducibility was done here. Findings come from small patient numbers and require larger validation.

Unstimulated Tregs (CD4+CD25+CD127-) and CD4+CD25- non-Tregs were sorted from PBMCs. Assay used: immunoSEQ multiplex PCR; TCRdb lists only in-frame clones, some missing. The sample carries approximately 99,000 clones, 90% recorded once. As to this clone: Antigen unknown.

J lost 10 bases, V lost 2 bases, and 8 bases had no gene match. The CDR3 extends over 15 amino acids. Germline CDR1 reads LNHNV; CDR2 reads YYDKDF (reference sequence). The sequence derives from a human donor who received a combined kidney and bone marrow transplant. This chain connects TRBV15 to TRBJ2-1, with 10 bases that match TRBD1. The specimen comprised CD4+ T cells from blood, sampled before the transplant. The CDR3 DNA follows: TGTGCCACCAGCAGAAGGACAGGGGGTAATCGCGAGCAGTTCTTC. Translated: CATSRRTGGNREQFF.